These T cell receptor beta chains were read from a single sample in a study of blood T cell repertoires in COVID-19. Clones were read by immunoSEQ multiplex PCR, and TCRdb kept only the in-frame ones, dropping some. The sample has 200,000 to 250,000 clones, roughly 83% seen once. Sequenced sample: peripheral blood. These TCRs come from a woman aged 65 to 85 with active or convalescent COVID-19. The CDR3 runs from the conserved cysteine through the conserved F or W. The D gene is left open where the match is weak. Size is stated for part of the rows, as once, few or many counts, or as a class when the clone is expanded.

d_gene | j_gene | v_gene | abundance | CDR3nt | CDR3aa
TRBD2 | TRBJ2-7 | TRBV2 | - | TGTGCCAGCAGTGTGGGGGGGAGTAGTTCGGAGCAGTACTTC | CASSVGGSSSEQYF
TRBD1 | TRBJ2-1 | TRBV5-1 | - | TGCGCCAGCAGCTTCCCAGGGGGCTACAATGAGCAGTTCTTC | CASSFPGGYNEQFF
TRBD2 | TRBJ2-3 | TRBV7-6 | - | TGTGCCAGCAGCCCCACGACTAGCGCGGGCACAGATACGCAGTATTTT | CASSPTTSAGTDTQYF
- | TRBJ1-2 | TRBV29-1 | few | TGCAGCGTTGAAGATCGGGAGAACGGCTACACCTTC | CSVEDRENGYTF
TRBD1 | TRBJ1-2 | TRBV27 | - | TGTGCCAGCAGTTTCCGGGACAGGGATAATGGCTACACCTTC | CASSFRDRDNGYTF
- | TRBJ2-5 | TRBV20-1 | once | TGCAGTGCCAGTGAACCGGAGGTTGAGACCCAGTACTTC | CSASEPEVETQYF
- | TRBJ2-7 | TRBV11-2 | once | TGTGCCAGCAGCCAACGACTCGACGTCTTACCCTACGAGCAGTACTTC | CASSQRLDVLPYEQYF
- | TRBJ2-5 | TRBV19 | - | TGTGCCAGTAGTTTACAGGGAGGGGGGCAAGAGACCCAGTACTTC | CASSLQGGGQETQYF
- | TRBJ2-2 | TRBV19 | - | TGTGCCAGTAAACCAGGGCGGAACACCGGGGAGCTGTTTTTT | CASKPGRNTGELFF
- | TRBJ2-5 | TRBV3-1/TRBV3-2 | - | TGTGCCAGCAGCCAAGGAGGAACAGGGCTCTACCAAGAGACCCAGTACTTC | CASSQGGTGLYQETQYF
- | TRBJ2-1 | TRBV11-2 | - | TGTGCCAGCAGCCGTCTGCGGGGCGACCAGAGGAATGAGCAGTTCTTC | CASSRLRGDQRNEQFF
TRBD1 | TRBJ2-2 | TRBV29-1 | - | TGCAGCGCAACTATCGGGACAGGGTGGACCACCGGGGAGCTGTTTTTT | CSATIGTGWTTGELFF
- | TRBJ2-7 | TRBV2 | - | TGTGCCAGCAGTGCACGTCAGGTCGACGAGCAGTACTTC | CASSARQVDEQYF
- | TRBJ2-1 | TRBV7-9 | - | TGTGCCAGCAGTTACCAAGGGGGAGGGGAGCAGTTCTTC | CASSYQGGGEQFF
- | TRBJ1-3 | TRBV5-1 | - | TGCGCCAGCAGCGGTGACACAGGGACTGGAAACACCATATATTTT | CASSGDTGTGNTIYF
TRBD1 | TRBJ1-4 | TRBV5-1 | - | TGCGCCAGCAGCTTCGGACAGGGTCGGGAAAAACTGTTTTTT | CASSFGQGREKLFF
- | TRBJ1-2 | TRBV5-1 | - | TGCGCCAGCAGCTTAAGGGGGGGTAACTATGGCTACACCTTC | CASSLRGGNYGYTF
- | TRBJ2-7 | TRBV27 | few | TGTGCCAGCACCCCCGGCTGGGGGCGCACCTACGAGCAGTACTTC | CASTPGWGRTYEQYF
TRBD2 | TRBJ2-1 | TRBV18 | - | TGTGCCAGCTCGCCGCCCCCCCTAGCGGGAGTTCAGTTCTTC | CASSPPPLAGVQFF
- | TRBJ2-7 | TRBV10-1 | - | TGCGCCAGCAGTGTTGCCAGAATTGACGAGCAGTACTTC | CASSVARIDEQYF
- | TRBJ1-2 | TRBV28 | - | TGTGCCAGCAGTTTAGTGGCAGAAGCTAACTATGGCTACACCTTC | CASSLVAEANYGYTF
- | TRBJ1-1 | TRBV7-9 | - | TGTGCCAGCAAGGACGCGGAGGACACTGAAGCTTTCTTT | CASKDAEDTEAFF
TRBD1 | TRBJ2-7 | TRBV5-6 | - | TGTGCCAGCAGCTTGACTCCCCAAACAGGGGGCGAGCAGTACTTC | CASSLTPQTGGEQYF
TRBD1 | TRBJ1-5 | TRBV19 | few | TGTGCCAGTACCCAGGGGGCAGCCAGGCAGCCCCAGCATTTT | CASTQGAARQPQHF
- | TRBJ1-6 | TRBV21-1 | - | TGTGCCAGCAGCAAAGGGACAGGGATATCTTCTAGGACGAGCTCCTATAATTCACCCCTCCACTTT | CASSKGTGISSRTSSYNSPLHF
- | TRBJ1-1 | TRBV19 | - | TGTGCCAGTAGTCCGCCAGTCGCGGGGAGTGGGAACACTGAAGCTTTCTTT | CASSPPVAGSGNTEAFF
TRBD2 | TRBJ2-7 | TRBV18 | once | TGTGCCAGCTCGCCTCGGACTAGCGGGCGCTCCTACGAGCAGTACTTC | CASSPRTSGRSYEQYF
TRBD1 | TRBJ2-2 | TRBV5-1 | - | TGCGCCAGCAGCTTGGGGGACAGAACGAACACCGGGGAGCTGTTTTTT | CASSLGDRTNTGELFF
- | TRBJ2-3 | TRBV7-2 | - | TGTGCCAGCAGCTTAACATTCCTTATCACAGATACGCAGTATTTT | CASSLTFLITDTQYF
- | TRBJ2-1 | TRBV5-6 | - | TGTGCCAGCAGCTTTGGGTCAGGTCCCTACAATGAGCAGTTCTTC | CASSFGSGPYNEQFF
TRBD2 | TRBJ2-1 | TRBV5-1 | - | TGCGCCAGCAGCCCGAGGGTAGCGGGAGACTACAATGAGCAGTTCTTC | CASSPRVAGDYNEQFF
TRBD1 | TRBJ2-5 | TRBV5-1 | - | TGCGCCAGCAGCTTAGGGACAGGCCTTGGGGAGACCCAGTACTTC | CASSLGTGLGETQYF
- | TRBJ1-1 | TRBV11-2 | - | TGTGCCAGCAGCTTAGACTACACTGAAGCTTTCTTT | CASSLDYTEAFF
- | TRBJ2-5 | TRBV7-7 | - | TGTGCTAGCAGCTTTCGGGGCGGGACCCAAGAGACCCAGTACTTC | CASSFRGGTQETQYF
- | TRBJ2-2 | TRBV7-9 | - | TGTGCCAGCAGCCCTACCTGGGGAAGGGAGTACGGGGAGCTGTTTTTT | CASSPTWGREYGELFF
- | TRBJ2-5 | TRBV7-3 | - | TGTGCCAGCAGCCCACAGGGACCCCAAGAGACCCAGTACTTC | CASSPQGPQETQYF
- | TRBJ1-1 | TRBV20-1 | once | TGCAGTGCTAGTGCGATCCAAGCCCCATTT | CSASAIQAPF
TRBD1 | TRBJ2-3 | TRBV7-9 | - | TGTGCCAGCAGCCCGACAGGGGCAATTGATACGCAGTATTTT | CASSPTGAIDTQYF
TRBD1 | TRBJ2-1 | TRBV18 | - | TGTGCCAGCTCACCATACCGGGACAGGGTTGCGGATGAGCAGTTCTTC | CASSPYRDRVADEQFF
- | TRBJ1-4 | TRBV6-5 | - | TGTGCCAGCAGTCGGGGAGGGGCAACTAATGAAAAACTGTTTTTT | CASSRGGATNEKLFF
TRBD1 | TRBJ2-3 | TRBV30 | - | TGTGCCTGGAGTGTAGGGGGCGACACAGATACGCAGTATTTT | CAWSVGGDTDTQYF